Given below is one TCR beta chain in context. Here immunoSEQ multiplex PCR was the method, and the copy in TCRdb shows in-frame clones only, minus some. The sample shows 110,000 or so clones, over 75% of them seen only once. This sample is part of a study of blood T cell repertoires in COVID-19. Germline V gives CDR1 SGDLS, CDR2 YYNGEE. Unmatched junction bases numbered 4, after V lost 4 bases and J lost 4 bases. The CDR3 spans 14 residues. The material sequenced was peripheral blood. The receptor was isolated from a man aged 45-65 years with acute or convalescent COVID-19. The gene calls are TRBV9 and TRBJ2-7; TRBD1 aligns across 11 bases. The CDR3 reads CASSLGQGAYEQYF. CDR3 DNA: TGTGCCAGCAGCCTTGGACAGGGGGCTTACGAGCAGTACTTC. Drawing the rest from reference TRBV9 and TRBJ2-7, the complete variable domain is DSGVTQTPKHLITATGQRVTLRCSPRSGDLSVYWYQQSLDQGLQFLIQYYNGEERAKGNILERFSAQQFPDLHSELNLSSLELGDSALYFCASSLGQGAYEQYFGPGTRLTVT.